Below, one T cell receptor beta chain is given with its context. No antigen is known for it. The PCR contained 60 Vbeta and 13 Jbeta primers. The repertoire was sequenced with immunoSEQ multiplex PCR; TCRdb's copy has only in-frame clones and lacks some. The profile shows 130,000 or so clones, roughly four fifths of them singletons. V shed 4 bases and J 5 bases; nucleotides not matched to a gene: 0. Germline V gene data show CDR1 as SGHTA and CDR2 as FQGNSA. This CDR3 has 13 amino acids. This record belongs to a study of cytomegalovirus exposure and HLA in healthy donors. Study-wide findings and caveats: A later analysis showed TCR association rates differing by HLA locus, peaking at DRB1 and lowest at HLA-C. Sequence variants that were highly shared formed a cluster that was likely a sequencing artifact.

V is TRBV7-2 and J is TRBJ1-5, with 9 nucleotides matching TRBD1. The sample was PBMCs. The TCR sequence derives from a male donor in good health and CMV-seronegative. CDR3 residues: CASSWTGDQPQHF. DNA for the CDR3: TGTGCCAGCAGCTGGACAGGGGATCAGCCCCAGCATTTT.